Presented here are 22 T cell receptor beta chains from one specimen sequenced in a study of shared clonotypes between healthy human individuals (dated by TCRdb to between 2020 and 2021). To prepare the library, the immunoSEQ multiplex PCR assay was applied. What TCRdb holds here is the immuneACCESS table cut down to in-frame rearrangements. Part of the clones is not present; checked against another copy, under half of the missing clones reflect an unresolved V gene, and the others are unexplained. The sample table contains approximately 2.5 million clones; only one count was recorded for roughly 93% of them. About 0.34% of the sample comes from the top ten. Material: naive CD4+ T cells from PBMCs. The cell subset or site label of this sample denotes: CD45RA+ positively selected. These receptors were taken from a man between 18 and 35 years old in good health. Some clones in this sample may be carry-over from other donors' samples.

The chain's CDR3 is CASSPTGDGLYGYTF. The DNA for the CDR3 is TGCGCCAGCAGCCCAACCGGGGACGGCCTCTATGGCTACACCTTC. The chain couples TRBV5-1 to TRBJ1-2, with TRBD1 as a possible D gene (5 bases). Trimming pared 4 bases from V and 4 bases from J, leaving 17 bases between. The CDR3 runs 15 residues. Looked up from germline, CDR1 is SGHRS and CDR2 is YFSETQ.

This CDR3 is CASSLGHPTYEQYF. In nucleotides, the CDR3 is TGTGCCAGCAGCTTAGGTCATCCAACCTACGAGCAGTACTTC. The chain links TRBV7-2 to TRBJ2-7; no definite D call. Trimming left V 1 base short and J 2 bases short, with 9 bases between. The CDR3 runs to 14 residues. The germline CDR1 and CDR2 sequences are SGHTA and FQGNSA.

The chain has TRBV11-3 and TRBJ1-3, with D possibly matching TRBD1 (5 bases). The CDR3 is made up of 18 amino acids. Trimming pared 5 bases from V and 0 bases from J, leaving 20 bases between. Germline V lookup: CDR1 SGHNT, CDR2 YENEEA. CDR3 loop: CASSPVTELKLSGNTIYF. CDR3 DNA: TGTGCCAGCAGCCCCGTGACAGAATTGAAACTCTCTGGAAACACCATATATTTT.

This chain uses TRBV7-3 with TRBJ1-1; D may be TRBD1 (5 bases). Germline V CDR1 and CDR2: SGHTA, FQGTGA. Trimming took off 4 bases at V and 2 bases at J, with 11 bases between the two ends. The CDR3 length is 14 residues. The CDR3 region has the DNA TGTGCCAGCAGCTCAGACAGTATAAACACTGAAGCTTTCTTT. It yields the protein CASSSDSINTEAFF.

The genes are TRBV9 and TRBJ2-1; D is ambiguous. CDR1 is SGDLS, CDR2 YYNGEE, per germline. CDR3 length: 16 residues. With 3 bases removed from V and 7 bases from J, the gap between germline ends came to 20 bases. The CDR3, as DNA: TGTGCCAGCAGCGAGAGCCCCTTTGTAAGGTATAATGAGCAGTTCTTC. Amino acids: CASSESPFVRYNEQFF.

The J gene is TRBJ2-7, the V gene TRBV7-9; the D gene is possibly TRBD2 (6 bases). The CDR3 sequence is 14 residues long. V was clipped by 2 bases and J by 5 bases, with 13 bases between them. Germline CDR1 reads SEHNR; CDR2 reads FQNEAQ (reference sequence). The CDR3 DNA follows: TGTGCCAGCAGCTTATCGGGAGCATCGGACGAGCAGTACTTC. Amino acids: CASSLSGASDEQYF.

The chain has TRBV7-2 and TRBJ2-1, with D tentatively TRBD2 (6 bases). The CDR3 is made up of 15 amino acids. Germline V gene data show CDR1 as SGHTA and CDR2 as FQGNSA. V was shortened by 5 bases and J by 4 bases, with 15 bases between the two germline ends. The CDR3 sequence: CASSNSLASYNEQFF. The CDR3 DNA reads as TGTGCCAGCAGCAATTCTCTAGCGTCTTACAATGAGCAGTTCTTC. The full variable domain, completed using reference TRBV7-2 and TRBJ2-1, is GAGVSQSPSNKVTEKGKDVELRCDPISGHTALYWYRQSLGQGLEFLIYFQGNSAPDKSGLPSDRFSAERTGGSVSTLTIQRTQQEDSAVYLCASSNSLASYNEQFFGPGTRLTVL.

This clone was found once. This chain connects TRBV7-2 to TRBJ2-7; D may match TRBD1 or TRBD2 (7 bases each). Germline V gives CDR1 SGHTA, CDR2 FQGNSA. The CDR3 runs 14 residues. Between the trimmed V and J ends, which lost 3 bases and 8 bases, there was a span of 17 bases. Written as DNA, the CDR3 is TGTGCCAGCAGCTTCCCGGGCCAGGGGGGGAAGCAGTACTTC. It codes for CASSFPGQGGKQYF.

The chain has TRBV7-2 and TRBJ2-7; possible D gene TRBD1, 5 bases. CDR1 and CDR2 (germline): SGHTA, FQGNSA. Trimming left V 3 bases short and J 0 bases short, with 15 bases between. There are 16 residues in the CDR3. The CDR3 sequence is CASSLGQVGLSYEQYF. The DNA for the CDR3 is TGTGCCAGCAGCTTGGGGCAGGTAGGCCTCTCCTACGAGCAGTACTTC.

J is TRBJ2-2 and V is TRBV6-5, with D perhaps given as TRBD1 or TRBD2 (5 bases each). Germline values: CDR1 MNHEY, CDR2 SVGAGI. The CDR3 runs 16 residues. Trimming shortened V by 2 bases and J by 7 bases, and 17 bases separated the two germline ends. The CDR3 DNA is TGTGCCAGCAGTTACAGTTGGGGCCGGGATGGCGGGGAGCTGTTTTTT. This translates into CASSYSWGRDGGELFF.

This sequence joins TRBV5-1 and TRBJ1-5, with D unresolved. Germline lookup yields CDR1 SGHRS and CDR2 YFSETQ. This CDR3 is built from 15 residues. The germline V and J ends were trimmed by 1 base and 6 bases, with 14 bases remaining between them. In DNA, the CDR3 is TGCGCCAGCAGCTTGTCCGCCGGTGGAGGTCAGCCCCAGCATTTT. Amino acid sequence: CASSLSAGGGQPQHF. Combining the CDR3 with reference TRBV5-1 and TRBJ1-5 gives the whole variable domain KAGVTQTPRYLIKTRGQQVTLSCSPISGHRSVSWYQQTPGQGLQFLFEYFSETQRNKGNFPGRFSGRQFSNSRSEMNVSTLELGDSALYLCASSLSAGGGQPQHFGDGTRLSIL.

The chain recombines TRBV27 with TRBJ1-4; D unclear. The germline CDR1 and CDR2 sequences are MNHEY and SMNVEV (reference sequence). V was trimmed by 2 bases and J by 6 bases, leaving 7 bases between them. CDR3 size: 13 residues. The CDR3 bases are TGTGCCAGCAGTTTAACCCGGGATGAAAAACTGTTTTTT. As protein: CASSLTRDEKLFF.

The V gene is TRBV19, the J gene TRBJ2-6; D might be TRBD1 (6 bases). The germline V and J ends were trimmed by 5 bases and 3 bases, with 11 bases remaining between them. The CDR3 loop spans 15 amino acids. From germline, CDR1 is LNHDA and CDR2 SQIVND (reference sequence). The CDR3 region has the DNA TGTGCCAGTAGTTCACAGGGTTATGGGGCCAACGTCCTGACTTTC. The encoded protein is CASSSQGYGANVLTF.

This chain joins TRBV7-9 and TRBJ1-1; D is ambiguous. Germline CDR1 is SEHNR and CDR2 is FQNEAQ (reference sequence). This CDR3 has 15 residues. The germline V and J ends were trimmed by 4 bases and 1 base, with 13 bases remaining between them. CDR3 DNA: TGTGCCAGCAGCTCCCTAGTCCCGGGGAACACTGAAGCTTTCTTT. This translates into CASSSLVPGNTEAFF.

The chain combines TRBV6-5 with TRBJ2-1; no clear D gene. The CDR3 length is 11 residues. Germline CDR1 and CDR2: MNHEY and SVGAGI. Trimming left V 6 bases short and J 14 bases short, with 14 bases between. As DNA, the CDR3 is TGTGCCAGCAGATTAACCGATTTTGAGTTCTTC. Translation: CASRLTDFEFF.

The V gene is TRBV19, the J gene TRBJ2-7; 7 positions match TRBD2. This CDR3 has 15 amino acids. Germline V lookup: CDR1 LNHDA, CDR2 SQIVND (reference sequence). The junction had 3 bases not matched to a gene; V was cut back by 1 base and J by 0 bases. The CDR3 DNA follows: TGTGCCAGTAGTATAGGGACTAGAAGCTCCTACGAGCAGTACTTC. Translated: CASSIGTRSSYEQYF. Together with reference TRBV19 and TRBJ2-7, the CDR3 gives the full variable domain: DGGITQSPKYLFRKEGQNVTLSCEQNLNHDAMYWYRQDPGQGLRLIYYSQIVNDFQKGDIAEGYSVSREKKESFPLTVTSAQKNPTAFYLCASSIGTRSSYEQYFGPGTRLTVT.

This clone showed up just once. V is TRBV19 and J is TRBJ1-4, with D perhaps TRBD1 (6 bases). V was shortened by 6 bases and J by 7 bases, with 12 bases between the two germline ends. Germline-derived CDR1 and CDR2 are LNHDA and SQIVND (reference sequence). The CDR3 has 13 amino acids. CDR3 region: CASSRTRGEKLFF. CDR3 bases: TGTGCCAGTAGCAGGACCAGGGGTGAAAAACTGTTTTTT.

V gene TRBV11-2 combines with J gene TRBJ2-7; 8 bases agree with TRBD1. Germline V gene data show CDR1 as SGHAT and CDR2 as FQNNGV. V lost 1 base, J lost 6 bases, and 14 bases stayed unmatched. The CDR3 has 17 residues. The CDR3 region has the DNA TGTGCCAGCAGCTTAGTTCTACCAGGGACAGGAACGTTCGAGCAGTACTTC. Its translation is CASSLVLPGTGTFEQYF.

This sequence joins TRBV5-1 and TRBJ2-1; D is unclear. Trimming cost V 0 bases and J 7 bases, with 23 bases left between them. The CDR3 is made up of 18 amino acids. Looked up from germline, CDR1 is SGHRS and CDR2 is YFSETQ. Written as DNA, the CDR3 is TGCGCCAGCAGCTTGGAGGGCGCCAGCCCGACTTACCAGAATGAGCAGTTCTTC. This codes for CASSLEGASPTYQNEQFF.

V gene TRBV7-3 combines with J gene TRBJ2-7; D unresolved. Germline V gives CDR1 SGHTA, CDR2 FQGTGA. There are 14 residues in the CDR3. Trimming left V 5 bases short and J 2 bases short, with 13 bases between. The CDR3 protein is CASSPVKVTYEQYF. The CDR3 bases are TGTGCCAGCAGCCCCGTGAAAGTGACCTACGAGCAGTACTTC. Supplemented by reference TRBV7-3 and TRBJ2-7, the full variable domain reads GAGVSQTPSNKVTEKGKYVELRCDPISGHTALYWYRQSLGQGPEFLIYFQGTGAADDSGLPNDRFFAVRPEGSVSTLKIQRTERGDSAVYLCASSPVKVTYEQYFGPGTRLTVT.

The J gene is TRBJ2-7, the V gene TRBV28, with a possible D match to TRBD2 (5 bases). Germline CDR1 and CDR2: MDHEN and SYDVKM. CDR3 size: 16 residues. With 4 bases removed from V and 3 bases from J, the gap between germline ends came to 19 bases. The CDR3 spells CASSSEGLPSLYEQYF. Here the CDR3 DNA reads TGTGCCAGCAGTTCTGAGGGTCTCCCATCCCTCTACGAGCAGTACTTC.

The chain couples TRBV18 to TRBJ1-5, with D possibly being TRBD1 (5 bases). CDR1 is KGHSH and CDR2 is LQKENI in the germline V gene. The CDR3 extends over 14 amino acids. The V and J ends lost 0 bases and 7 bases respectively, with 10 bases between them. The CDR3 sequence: CASSPPPGGQPQHF. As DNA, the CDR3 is TGTGCCAGCTCACCACCACCTGGGGGACAGCCCCAGCATTTT.